The source of this TCR beta chain is a study of monozygotic twins with inflammatory bowel disease. This CDR3 is 12 amino acids long. The germline CDR1 and CDR2 sequences are SQVTM and ANQGSEA. TCRdb re-called the 5' RACE reads and shows each CDR3 protein once, DNA omitted. Seen in this sample are about 420,000 distinct CDR3 sequences; the ten most common clones hold more than 2%. The TCR was taken from a human donor with ulcerative colitis or Crohn's disease, or a healthy co-twin of an affected twin (not recorded which). The V call is TRBV29-1, the J call TRBJ2-2. Sequencing was carried out using blood. The CDR3 loop is CSVALDTGELFF.